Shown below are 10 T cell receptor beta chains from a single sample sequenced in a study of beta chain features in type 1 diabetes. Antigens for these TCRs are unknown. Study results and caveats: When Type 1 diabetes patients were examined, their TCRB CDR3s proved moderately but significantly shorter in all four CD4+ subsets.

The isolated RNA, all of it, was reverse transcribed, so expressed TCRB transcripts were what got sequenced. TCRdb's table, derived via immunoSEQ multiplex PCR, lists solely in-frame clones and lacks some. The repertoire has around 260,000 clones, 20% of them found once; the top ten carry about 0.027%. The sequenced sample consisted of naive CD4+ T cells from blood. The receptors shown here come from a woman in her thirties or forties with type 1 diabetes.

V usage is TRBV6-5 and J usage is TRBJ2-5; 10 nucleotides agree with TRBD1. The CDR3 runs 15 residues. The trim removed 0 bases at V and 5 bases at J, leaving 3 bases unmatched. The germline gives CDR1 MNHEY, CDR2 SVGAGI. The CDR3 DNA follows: TGTGCCAGCAGTTACTCCGACAGGGGGCCGGAGACCCAGTACTTC. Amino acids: CASSYSDRGPETQYF.

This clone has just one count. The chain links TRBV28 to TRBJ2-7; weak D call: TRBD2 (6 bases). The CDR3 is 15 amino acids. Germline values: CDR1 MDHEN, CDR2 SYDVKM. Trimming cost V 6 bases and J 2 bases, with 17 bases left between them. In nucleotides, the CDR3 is TGTGCCAGCAGCTTGGACCTCCGCGGGGCCTACGAGCAGTACTTC. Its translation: CASSLDLRGAYEQYF. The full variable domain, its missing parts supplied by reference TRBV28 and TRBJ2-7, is DVKVTQSSRYLVKRTGEKVFLECVQDMDHENMFWYRQDPGLGLRLIYFSYDVKMKEKGDIPEGYSVSREKKERFSLILESASTNQTSMYLCASSLDLRGAYEQYFGPGTRLTVT.

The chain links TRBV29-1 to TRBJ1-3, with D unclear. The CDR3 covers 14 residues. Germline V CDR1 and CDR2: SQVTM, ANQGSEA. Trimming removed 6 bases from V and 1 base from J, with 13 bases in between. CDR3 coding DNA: TGCAGCGTGGAGGGAGAAGTATCTGGAAACACCATATATTTT. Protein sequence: CSVEGEVSGNTIYF.

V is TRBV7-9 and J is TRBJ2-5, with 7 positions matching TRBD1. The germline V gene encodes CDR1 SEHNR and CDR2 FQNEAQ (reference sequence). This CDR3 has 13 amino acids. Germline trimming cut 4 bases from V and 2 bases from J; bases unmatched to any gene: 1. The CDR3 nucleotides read TGTGCCAGCAGCTGGGGACAGCAAGAGACCCAGTACTTC. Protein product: CASSWGQQETQYF.

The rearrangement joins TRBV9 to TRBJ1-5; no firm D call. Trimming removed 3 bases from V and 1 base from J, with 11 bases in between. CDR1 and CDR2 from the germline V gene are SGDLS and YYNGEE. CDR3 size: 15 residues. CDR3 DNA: TGTGCCAGCAGCGCTAATTCGGGGAGCAATCAGCCCCAGCATTTT. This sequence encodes CASSANSGSNQPQHF.

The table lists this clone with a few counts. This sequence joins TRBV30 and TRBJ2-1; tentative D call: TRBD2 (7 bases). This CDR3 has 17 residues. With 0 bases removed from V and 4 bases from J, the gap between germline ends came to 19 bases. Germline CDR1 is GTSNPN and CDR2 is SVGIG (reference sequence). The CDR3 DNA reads TGTGCCTGGAGTGTGGTTAGGGGGGGGCTCCGGTACAATGAGCAGTTCTTC. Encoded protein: CAWSVVRGGLRYNEQFF.

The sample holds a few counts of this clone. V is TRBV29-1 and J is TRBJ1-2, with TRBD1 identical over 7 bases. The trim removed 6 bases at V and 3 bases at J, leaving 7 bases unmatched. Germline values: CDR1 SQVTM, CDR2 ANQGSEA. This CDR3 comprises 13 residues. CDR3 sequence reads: CSVGETGHYGYTF. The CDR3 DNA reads TGCAGCGTGGGGGAGACAGGGCACTATGGCTACACCTTC.

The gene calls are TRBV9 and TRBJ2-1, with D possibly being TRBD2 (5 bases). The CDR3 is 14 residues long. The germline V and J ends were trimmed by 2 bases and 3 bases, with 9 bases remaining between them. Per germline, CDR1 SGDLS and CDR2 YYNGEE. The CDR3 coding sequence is TGTGCCAGCAGCGTTCTAGGACTCTACAATGAGCAGTTCTTC. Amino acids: CASSVLGLYNEQFF.

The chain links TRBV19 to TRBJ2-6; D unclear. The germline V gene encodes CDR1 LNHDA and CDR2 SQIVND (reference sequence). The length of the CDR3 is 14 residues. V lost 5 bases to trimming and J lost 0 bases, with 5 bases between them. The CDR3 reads CASSWASGANVLTF. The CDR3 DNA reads TGTGCCAGTAGTTGGGCCTCTGGGGCCAACGTCCTGACTTTC. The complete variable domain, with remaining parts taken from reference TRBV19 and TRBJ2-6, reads DGGITQSPKYLFRKEGQNVTLSCEQNLNHDAMYWYRQDPGQGLRLIYYSQIVNDFQKGDIAEGYSVSREKKESFPLTVTSAQKNPTAFYLCASSWASGANVLTFGAGSRLTVL.

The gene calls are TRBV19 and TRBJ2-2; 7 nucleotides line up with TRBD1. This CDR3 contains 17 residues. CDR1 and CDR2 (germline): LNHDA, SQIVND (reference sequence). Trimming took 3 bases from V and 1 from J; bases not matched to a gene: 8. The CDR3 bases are TGTGCCAGTAGTATTGCAAGGGACAGCTTGAACACCGGGGAGCTGTTTTTT. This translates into CASSIARDSLNTGELFF.